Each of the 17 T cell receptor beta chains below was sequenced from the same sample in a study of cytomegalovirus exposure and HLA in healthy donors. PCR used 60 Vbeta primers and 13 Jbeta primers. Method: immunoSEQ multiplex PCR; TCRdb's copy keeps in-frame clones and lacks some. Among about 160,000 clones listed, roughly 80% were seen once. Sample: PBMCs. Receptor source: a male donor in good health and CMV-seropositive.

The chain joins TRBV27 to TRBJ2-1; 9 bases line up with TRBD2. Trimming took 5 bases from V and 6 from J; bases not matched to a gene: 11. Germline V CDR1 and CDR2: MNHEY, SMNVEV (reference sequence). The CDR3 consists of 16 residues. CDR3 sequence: CASSLSGGRAPNEQFF. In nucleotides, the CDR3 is TGTGCCAGCAGTCTCAGCGGCGGGAGGGCCCCCAATGAGCAGTTCTTC.

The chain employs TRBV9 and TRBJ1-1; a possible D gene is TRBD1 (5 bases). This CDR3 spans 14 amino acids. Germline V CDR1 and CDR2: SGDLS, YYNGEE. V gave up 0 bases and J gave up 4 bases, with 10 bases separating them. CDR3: CASSVVGVATEAFF. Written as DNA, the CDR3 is TGTGCCAGCAGCGTAGTAGGGGTCGCCACTGAAGCTTTCTTT. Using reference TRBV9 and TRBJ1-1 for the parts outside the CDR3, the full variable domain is DSGVTQTPKHLITATGQRVTLRCSPRSGDLSVYWYQQSLDQGLQFLIQYYNGEERAKGNILERFSAQQFPDLHSELNLSSLELGDSALYFCASSVVGVATEAFFGQGTRLTVV.

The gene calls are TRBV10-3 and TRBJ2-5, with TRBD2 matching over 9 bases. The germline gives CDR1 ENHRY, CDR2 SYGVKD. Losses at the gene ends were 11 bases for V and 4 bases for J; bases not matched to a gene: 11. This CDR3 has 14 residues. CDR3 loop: CASIPSLAGETQYF. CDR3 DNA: TGTGCCTCCATCCCTTCACTAGCGGGAGAGACCCAGTACTTC.

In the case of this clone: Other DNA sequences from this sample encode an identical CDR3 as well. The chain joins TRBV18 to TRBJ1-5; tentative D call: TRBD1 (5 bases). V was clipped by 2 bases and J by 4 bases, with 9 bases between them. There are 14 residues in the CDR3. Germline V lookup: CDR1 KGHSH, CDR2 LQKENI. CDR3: CASSPGGGNQPQHF. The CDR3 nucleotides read TGTGCCAGCTCACCAGGGGGGGGAAATCAGCCCCAGCATTTT.

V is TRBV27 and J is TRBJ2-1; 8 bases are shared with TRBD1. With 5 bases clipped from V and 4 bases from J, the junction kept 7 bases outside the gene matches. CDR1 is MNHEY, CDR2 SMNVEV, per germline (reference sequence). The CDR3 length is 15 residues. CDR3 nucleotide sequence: TGTGCCAGCAGTCCCCCCCGGGACAGGTACAATGAGCAGTTCTTC. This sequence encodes CASSPPRDRYNEQFF.

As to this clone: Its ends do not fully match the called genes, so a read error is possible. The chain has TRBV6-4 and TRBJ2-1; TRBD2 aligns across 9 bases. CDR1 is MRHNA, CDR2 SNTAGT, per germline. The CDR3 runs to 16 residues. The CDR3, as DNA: TGTGCCACCAGTGCGGAGGCTAGCGGGACCTACAATGAGCAGTTCTTC. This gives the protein CATSAEASGTYNEQFF.

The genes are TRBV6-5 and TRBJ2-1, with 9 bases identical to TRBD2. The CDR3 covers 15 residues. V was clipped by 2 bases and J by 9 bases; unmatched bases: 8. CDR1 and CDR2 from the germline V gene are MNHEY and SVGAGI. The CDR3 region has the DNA TGTGCCAGCAGTTACAAGGCGGGAGGGCAAGGTGAGCAGTTCTTC. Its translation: CASSYKAGGQGEQFF.

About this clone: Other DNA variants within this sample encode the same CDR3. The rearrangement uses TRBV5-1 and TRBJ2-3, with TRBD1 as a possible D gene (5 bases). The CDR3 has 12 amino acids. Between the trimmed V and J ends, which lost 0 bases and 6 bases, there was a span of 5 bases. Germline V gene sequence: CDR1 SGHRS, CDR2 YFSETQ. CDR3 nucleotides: TGCGCCAGCAGCTTGGCAGGGGATACGCAGTATTTT. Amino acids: CASSLAGDTQYF.

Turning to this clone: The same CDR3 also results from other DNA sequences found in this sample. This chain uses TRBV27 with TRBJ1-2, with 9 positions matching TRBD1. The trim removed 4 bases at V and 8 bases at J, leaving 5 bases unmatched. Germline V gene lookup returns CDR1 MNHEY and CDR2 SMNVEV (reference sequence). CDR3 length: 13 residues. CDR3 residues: CASSWGQGSGYTF. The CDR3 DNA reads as TGTGCCAGCAGTTGGGGACAGGGATCCGGCTACACCTTC.

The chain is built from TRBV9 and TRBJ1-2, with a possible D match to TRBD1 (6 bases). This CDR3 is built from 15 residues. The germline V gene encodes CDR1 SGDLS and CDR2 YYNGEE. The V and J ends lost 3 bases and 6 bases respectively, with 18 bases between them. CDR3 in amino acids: CASSARWTDLDGYTF. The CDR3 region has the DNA TGTGCCAGCAGCGCCCGTTGGACAGATCTTGATGGCTACACCTTC.

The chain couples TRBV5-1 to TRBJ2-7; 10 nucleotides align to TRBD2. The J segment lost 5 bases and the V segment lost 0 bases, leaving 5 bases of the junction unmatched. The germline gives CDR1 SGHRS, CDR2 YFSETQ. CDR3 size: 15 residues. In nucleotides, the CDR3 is TGCGCCAGCAGCTTGGGGCTAGCGGGAGTAAACGAGCAGTACTTC. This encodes CASSLGLAGVNEQYF.

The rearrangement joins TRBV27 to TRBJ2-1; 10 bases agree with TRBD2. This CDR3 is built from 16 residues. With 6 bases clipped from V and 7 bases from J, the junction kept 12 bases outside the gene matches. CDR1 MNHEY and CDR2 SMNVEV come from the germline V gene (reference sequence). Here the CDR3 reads CASRSGRARLRNEQFF. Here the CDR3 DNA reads TGTGCCAGCAGGAGCGGGAGGGCCCGCCTTCGAAATGAGCAGTTCTTC.

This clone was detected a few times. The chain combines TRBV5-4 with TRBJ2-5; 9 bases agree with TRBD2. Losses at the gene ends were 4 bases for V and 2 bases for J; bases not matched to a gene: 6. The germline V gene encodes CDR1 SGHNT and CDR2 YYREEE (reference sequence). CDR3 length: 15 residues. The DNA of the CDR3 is TGTGCCAGCAGCACTAGGACTAGCGTACAAGAGACCCAGTACTTC. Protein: CASSTRTSVQETQYF.

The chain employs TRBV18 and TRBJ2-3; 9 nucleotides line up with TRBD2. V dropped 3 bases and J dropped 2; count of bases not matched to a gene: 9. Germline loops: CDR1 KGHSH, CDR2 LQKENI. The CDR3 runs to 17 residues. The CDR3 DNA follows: TGTGCCAGCTCACCTTTGCGGCTAGCGGGAAACACAGATACGCAGTATTTT. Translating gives CASSPLRLAGNTDTQYF.

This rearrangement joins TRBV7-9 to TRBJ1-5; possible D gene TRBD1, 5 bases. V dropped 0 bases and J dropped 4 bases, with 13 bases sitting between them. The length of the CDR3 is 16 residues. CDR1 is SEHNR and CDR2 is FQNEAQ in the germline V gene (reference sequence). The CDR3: CASSLASGGGNQPQHF. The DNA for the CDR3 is TGTGCCAGCAGCTTAGCGTCGGGGGGTGGAAATCAGCCCCAGCATTTT.

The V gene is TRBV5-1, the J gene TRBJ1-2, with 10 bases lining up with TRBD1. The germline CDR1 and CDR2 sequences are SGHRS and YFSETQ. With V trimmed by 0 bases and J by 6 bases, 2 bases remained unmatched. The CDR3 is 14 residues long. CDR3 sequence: CASSLGQGAHGYTF. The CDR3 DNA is TGCGCCAGCAGCTTGGGACAGGGGGCGCATGGCTACACCTTC.

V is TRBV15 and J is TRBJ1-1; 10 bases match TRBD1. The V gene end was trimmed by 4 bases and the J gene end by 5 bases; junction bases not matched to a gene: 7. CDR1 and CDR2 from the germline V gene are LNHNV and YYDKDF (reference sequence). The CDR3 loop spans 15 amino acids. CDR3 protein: CATSTRQGAGTEAFF. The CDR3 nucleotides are TGTGCCACCAGCACCAGACAGGGGGCAGGGACTGAAGCTTTCTTT.